The rows below give T cell receptor beta chains drawn from one sample of a study of T cell repertoires in cytomegalovirus infection. TCRdb called the reads again in MiXCR, with one record for every CDR3 protein. The top ten clones hold roughly 18% of a sample with about 140,000 distinct CDR3 sequences, about 6.1% of them seen once. Sequencing used PBMCs. Every receptor here comes from a human donor in good health (CMV status not recorded). Some clones in this sample may be carry-over from other donors' samples. CDR3s include the opening cysteine and the closing phenylalanine or tryptophan. The D gene is left open where the match is weak. The listing skips clone size in some rows; elsewhere it reads once, few, many or a size class.

v_gene,abundance,j_gene,d_gene,CDR3aa,CDR3nt
TRBV6-4,many,TRBJ2-3,TRBD2,CASREGAGGPDTQYF,TGTGCCAGCCGTGAGGGAGCGGGGGGACCAGATACGCAGTATTTT
TRBV5-6,many,TRBJ1-1,.,CASSFYSREDTEAFF,TGTGCCAGCAGCTTTTACTCCCGGGAGGACACTGAAGCTTTCTTT
TRBV2,many,TRBJ2-2,.,CASSGADTGELFF,TGTGCCAGCAGCGGGGCTGACACCGGGGAGCTGTTTTTT
TRBV19,many,TRBJ1-2,.,CASRPGQRNDGYTF,TGTGCCAGTAGACCGGGACAAAGAAACGATGGCTACACCTTC
TRBV18,.,TRBJ2-3,.,CASSPRTSTDTQYF,TGTGCCAGCTCACCACGGACTAGCACAGATACGCAGTATTTT
TRBV6-2/TRBV6-3,many,TRBJ1-1,.,CASSIRREAAEAFF,TGTGCCAGCAGCATCCGTCGGGAGGCCGCTGAAGCTTTCTTT
TRBV5-4,few,TRBJ1-4,.,CASSLGTPNEKLFF,TGTGCCAGCAGCTTGGGGACCCCCAATGAAAAACTGTTTTTT
TRBV2,many,TRBJ2-7,.,CASSEARGPYEQYF,TGTGCCAGCAGTGAAGCGCGGGGCCCCTACGAGCAGTACTTC
TRBV4-3,.,TRBJ2-7,.,CASSQERGLAPYEQYF,TGCGCCAGCAGCCAAGAACGGGGACTCGCGCCCTACGAGCAGTACTTC
TRBV20-1,few,TRBJ1-5,TRBD1,CSASFGTGDQPQHF,TGCAGTGCTAGCTTCGGGACAGGGGATCAGCCCCAGCATTTT
TRBV7-2,many,TRBJ2-2,.,CASSLNLINTGELFF,TGTGCCAGCAGCCTCAATTTAATCAACACCGGGGAGCTGTTTTTT
TRBV6-6,many,TRBJ1-3,.,CASSLTSGNTIYF,TGTGCCAGCAGTCTTACCTCTGGAAACACCATATATTTT
TRBV7-9,few,TRBJ2-2,.,CASSKPAGELFF,TGTGCCAGCAGCAAACCAGCCGGGGAGCTGTTTTTT
TRBV7-2,many,TRBJ2-1,.,CASSFGYSALQGEQFF,TGTGCCAGCAGCTTTGGGTATTCTGCTTTACAGGGTGAGCAGTTCTTC
TRBV7-9,.,TRBJ1-4,.,CASRRSYSTNEKLFF,TGTGCCAGTAGGCGTTCCTATTCAACTAATGAAAAACTGTTTTTT
TRBV4-3,few,TRBJ1-5,.,CASSQDRWGDQPQHF,TGCGCCAGCAGCCAAGATCGATGGGGAGATCAGCCCCAGCATTTT
TRBV5-1,many,TRBJ2-5,.,CASSPGSGETQYF,TGCGCCAGCAGCCCCGGGTCAGGGGAGACCCAGTACTTC
TRBV9,few,TRBJ2-1,TRBD2,CASSPTTSGGRNEQFF,TGTGCCAGCAGCCCAACTACTAGCGGGGGCCGCAATGAGCAGTTCTTC
TRBV2,.,TRBJ1-5,TRBD1,CASSELQGNQPQHF,TGTGCCAGCAGTGAACTACAGGGGAACCAGCCCCAGCATTTT
TRBV25-1,.,TRBJ1-2,.,CASSQGWSYTF,TGTGCCAGCAGTCAAGGGTGGAGCTACACCTTC
TRBV2,few,TRBJ1-2,TRBD1,CASSGDRGRYGYTF,TGTGCCAGCAGTGGGGACAGGGGACGCTATGGCTACACCTTC
TRBV5-6,many,TRBJ2-1,TRBD1,CASSLTGGSEQFF,TGTGCCAGCAGCTTGACAGGGGGCAGTGAGCAGTTCTTC
TRBV12-3/TRBV12-4,.,TRBJ2-2,.,CASSLGPVSRTGELFF,TGTGCCAGCAGTTTAGGACCGGTCTCGCGGACCGGGGAGCTGTTTTTT
TRBV5-1,many,TRBJ1-4,TRBD1,CASSPNPGQSNEKLFF,TGCGCCAGCAGCCCGAACCCGGGACAGTCGAATGAAAAACTGTTTTTT
TRBV2,.,TRBJ1-2,.,CASSEWEMKDGYTF,TGTGCCAGCAGTGAATGGGAGATGAAGGATGGCTACACCTTC
TRBV6-6,few,TRBJ2-3,.,CASTGNTDTQYF,TGTGCCAGCACAGGGAATACAGATACGCAGTATTTT
TRBV20-1,many,TRBJ1-4,.,CSADPRRGLGEKLFF,TGCAGTGCTGACCCGCGGCGGGGGCTTGGGGAAAAACTGTTTTTT
TRBV15,few,TRBJ1-5,TRBD1,CATSRVGTGRYQPQHF,TGTGCCACCAGCAGAGTCGGGACAGGGCGATATCAGCCCCAGCATTTT
TRBV7-9,many,TRBJ1-4,TRBD1,CASSSTGGNEKLFF,TGTGCCAGCAGCTCGACAGGGGGTAACGAAAAACTGTTTTTT
TRBV7-2,many,TRBJ1-2,.,CASSFFQRAYTF,TGTGCCAGCAGCTTCTTCCAGCGAGCCTACACCTTC
TRBV7-2,many,TRBJ1-1,TRBD1,CATKRGQGNTEAFF,TGTGCCACCAAAAGGGGACAGGGGAACACTGAAGCTTTCTTT
TRBV28,many,TRBJ1-5,.,CASSFGRAFSNQPQHF,TGTGCCAGCAGTTTTGGAAGGGCCTTTAGCAATCAGCCCCAGCATTTT
TRBV14,.,TRBJ2-1,.,CASSPRAPGHEQFF,TGTGCCAGCAGCCCCAGGGCCCCAGGCCATGAGCAGTTCTTC
TRBV7-2,many,TRBJ1-1,.,CASSLEIRGKNTEAFF,TGTGCCAGCAGCTTAGAAATAAGGGGTAAGAACACTGAAGCTTTCTTT
TRBV2,many,TRBJ1-2,.,CASSEARRTVYGYTF,TGTGCCAGCAGTGAAGCGCGGAGGACTGTCTATGGCTACACCTTC
TRBV7-2,many,TRBJ1-5,TRBD1,CASGPTGGSYQPQHF,TGTGCCAGCGGCCCGACAGGGGGCTCGTATCAGCCCCAGCATTTT
TRBV7-8,many,TRBJ1-4,.,CASSPQGTTNEKLFF,TGTGCCAGCAGCCCTCAAGGAACAACTAATGAAAAACTGTTTTTT
TRBV7-2,many,TRBJ2-3,TRBD2,CASSLLGGVGTDTQYF,TGTGCCAGCAGCTTACTGGGGGGGGTGGGCACAGATACGCAGTATTTT
TRBV28,few,TRBJ1-1,.,CASSRPNGEAFF,TGTGCCAGCAGCAGACCAAACGGTGAAGCTTTCTTT
TRBV6-2/TRBV6-3,many,TRBJ2-1,.,CASSYSRENPYNEQFF,TGTGCCAGCAGTTACTCGAGGGAGAACCCTTACAATGAGCAGTTCTTC
TRBV7-9,many,TRBJ1-5,.,CASSQSSGDSNQPQHF,TGTGCCAGCAGCCAATCGTCAGGGGATAGCAATCAGCCCCAGCATTTT
TRBV7-2,many,TRBJ1-1,.,CASSPSLNTEAFF,TGTGCCAGCAGCCCCTCATTGAACACTGAAGCTTTCTTT
TRBV20-1,few,TRBJ1-2,TRBD1,CSAGQGADYGYTF,TGCAGTGCTGGACAGGGGGCGGACTATGGCTACACCTTC
TRBV12-3/TRBV12-4,many,TRBJ1-1,.,CASSLEGGTEAFF,TGTGCCAGCAGTTTGGAAGGGGGCACTGAAGCTTTCTTT
TRBV7-2,many,TRBJ2-5,.,CASSLSSGGETQYF,TGTGCCAGCAGCTTAAGCTCAGGGGGGGAGACCCAGTACTTC
TRBV7-2,many,TRBJ2-6,.,CASSSRDGISGANVLTF,TGTGCCAGCAGCAGCCGGGACGGCATCTCTGGGGCCAACGTCCTGACTTTC
TRBV28,.,TRBJ2-5,.,CASSSWGEETQYF,TGTGCCAGCAGCTCGTGGGGGGAGGAGACCCAGTACTTC
TRBV11-2,.,TRBJ2-1,TRBD2,CASSSGLAGGWHEQFF,TGTGCCAGCAGCTCGGGACTAGCGGGGGGGTGGCATGAGCAGTTCTTC